The sample holds one count of the clone carrying this TCR beta chain. Its specificity is unknown. The sample is drawn from a study of T cell responses to AZD1222 COVID-19 vaccine. Study information: Pooled in the analysis were second doses at about 4 or about 12 weeks.

Repertoires were generated with immunoSEQ multiplex PCR, while TCRdb's copy carries only in-frame clones and drops some. Among approximately 80,000 clones listed, around 90% were seen once. The study's findings and limits: Seropositivity was recorded at baseline in only 6 or 7 AZD1222 recipients. Recipients of two AZD1222 doses showed rising Spike-specific TCR breadth and depth. There were mostly white British donors and more females than males, and clonal diversity was possibly underestimated.

The CDR3 covers 15 residues. Germline V gives CDR1 SGDLS, CDR2 YYNGEE. V dropped 0 bases and J dropped 3 bases, with 13 bases sitting between them. This TCR was recovered from an adult in good health. The sequenced sample was peripheral blood, obtained on day 0 of AZD1222 vaccination. The chain uses TRBV9 and TRBJ2-7; D remains ambiguous. CDR3 amino acids: CASSVGETPLYEQYF. The CDR3 bases are TGTGCCAGCAGCGTAGGGGAAACCCCCCTCTACGAGCAGTACTTC.